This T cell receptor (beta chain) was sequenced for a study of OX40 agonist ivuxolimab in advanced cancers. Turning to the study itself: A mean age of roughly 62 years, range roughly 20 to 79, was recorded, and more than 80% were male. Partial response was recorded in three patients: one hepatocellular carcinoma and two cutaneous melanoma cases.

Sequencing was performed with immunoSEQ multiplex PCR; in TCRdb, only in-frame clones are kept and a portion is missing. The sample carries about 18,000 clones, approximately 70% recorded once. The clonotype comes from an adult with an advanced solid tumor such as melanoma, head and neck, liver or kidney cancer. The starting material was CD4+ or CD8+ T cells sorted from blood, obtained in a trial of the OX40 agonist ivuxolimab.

The CDR3 region has the DNA TGTGCCAGCAGTTTAACCGGGACTAGCGGACTCACCGGGGAGCTGTTTTTT. Its protein is CASSLTGTSGLTGELFF. The chain couples TRBV28 to TRBJ2-2; TRBD2 matches at 11 bases. Trimming took 2 bases from V and 4 from J; bases not matched to a gene: 6. The CDR3 extends over 17 amino acids. Germline V gene lookup returns CDR1 MDHEN and CDR2 SYDVKM.